The next 20 T cell receptor beta chains were all read from a single sample in a study of blood T cell repertoires in COVID-19. Assay used: immunoSEQ multiplex PCR; TCRdb lists only in-frame clones, some missing. The sample has some 270,000 clones, around 93% seen once. Sequenced: PBMCs or T cells enriched from blood (not recorded which). The receptors derive from a man aged 35 to 55 who had been exposed to COVID-19.

The J gene is TRBJ1-5, the V gene TRBV27; 10 nucleotides line up with TRBD1. Germline trimming cut 4 bases from V and 5 bases from J; bases unmatched to any gene: 8. Germline loops: CDR1 MNHEY, CDR2 SMNVEV (reference sequence). The CDR3 extends over 16 amino acids. The CDR3 sequence: CASSSQTGGAYQPQHF. Written as DNA, the CDR3 is TGTGCCAGCAGTTCACAGACAGGGGGCGCGTATCAGCCCCAGCATTTT.

This chain joins TRBV2 and TRBJ2-7, with D perhaps TRBD1 (5 bases). The CDR3 sequence is 11 residues long. Germline-derived CDR1 and CDR2 are SNHLY and FYNNEI. Trimming removed 6 bases from V and 6 bases from J, with 9 bases in between. CDR3 in DNA: TGTGCCAGCAGCGCAGGGATCGAGCAGTACTTC. Amino acid sequence: CASSAGIEQYF.

The chain couples TRBV5-4 to TRBJ2-1; the D gene is possibly TRBD2 (6 bases). The CDR3 extends over 15 amino acids. V lost 3 bases, J lost 3 bases, and 13 bases lay in between. The germline gives CDR1 SGHNT, CDR2 YYREEE (reference sequence). The CDR3 nucleotides read TGTGCCAGCAGCTACAATACCGGGAGCTACAATGAGCAGTTCTTC. This gives the protein CASSYNTGSYNEQFF.

The chain has TRBV28 and TRBJ1-5, with 10 bases identical to TRBD1. With V trimmed by 6 bases and J by 4 bases, 9 bases remained unmatched. Germline V CDR1 and CDR2: MDHEN, SYDVKM. The CDR3 runs 16 residues. Here the CDR3 reads CASRPFRDRGNQPQHF. The CDR3 bases are TGTGCCAGCAGGCCGTTCCGGGACAGGGGAAATCAGCCCCAGCATTTT. Drawing the rest from reference TRBV28 and TRBJ1-5, the complete variable domain is DVKVTQSSRYLVKRTGEKVFLECVQDMDHENMFWYRQDPGLGLRLIYFSYDVKMKEKGDIPEGYSVSREKKERFSLILESASTNQTSMYLCASRPFRDRGNQPQHFGDGTRLSIL.

The gene calls are TRBV6-5 and TRBJ1-2, with 9 bases lining up with TRBD1. There are 14 residues in the CDR3. V lost 6 bases and J lost 8; bases outside the gene matches: 10. CDR1 is MNHEY and CDR2 is SVGAGI in the germline V gene. The CDR3 loop is CASRPTGGAGGYTF. The CDR3, as DNA: TGTGCCAGCAGGCCAACAGGGGGCGCGGGGGGCTACACCTTC.

This clone turned up a few times. The V gene is TRBV18, the J gene TRBJ1-2; TRBD1 aligns across 9 bases. J was trimmed by 7 bases and V by 6 bases; bases with no gene match: 6. The CDR3 contains 13 residues. CDR1 is KGHSH, CDR2 LQKENI, per germline. The DNA for the CDR3 is TGTGCCAGCTCGTCGACAGGGGGAGGTGGCTACACCTTC. Translating gives CASSSTGGGGYTF. Drawing the rest from reference TRBV18 and TRBJ1-2, the complete variable domain is NAGVMQNPRHLVRRRGQEARLRCSPMKGHSHVYWYRQLPEEGLKFMVYLQKENIIDESGMPKERFSAEFPKEGPSILRIQQVVRGDSAAYFCASSSTGGGGYTFGSGTRLTVV.

CDR3 nucleotides: TGTGCCAGTAGTCGACCCGGGACAGGGAGCTATGGCTACACCTTC. Amino acids: CASSRPGTGSYGYTF. The V call is TRBV19, the J call TRBJ1-2; 9 nucleotides align to TRBD1. This CDR3 comprises 15 residues. Germline trimming cut 5 bases from V and 4 bases from J; bases unmatched to any gene: 8. Germline V gene lookup returns CDR1 LNHDA and CDR2 SQIVND (reference sequence).

This chain connects TRBV28 to TRBJ2-7, with 8 bases aligning to TRBD1. Per germline, CDR1 MDHEN and CDR2 SYDVKM. The V and J ends lost 5 bases and 5 bases, in that order; junction bases with no gene match: 14. This CDR3 contains 16 residues. The CDR3 DNA follows: TGTGCCAGCAGTCCGCGATGGACAGGGTTCGGTAACGAGCAGTACTTC. Its protein is CASSPRWTGFGNEQYF.

The J gene is TRBJ2-7, the V gene TRBV7-9, with a weak D call TRBD1 (6 bases). The CDR3 totals 14 residues. In germline, CDR1 is SEHNR, CDR2 FQNEAQ (reference sequence). V was cut by 7 bases and J by 2 bases, with 15 bases left in between. In DNA, the CDR3 is TGTGCCAGCACCAATAGTGGGGGCCCCTACGAGCAGTACTTC. As protein: CASTNSGGPYEQYF.

This chain joins TRBV27 and TRBJ2-7; 9 bases are a match to TRBD2. Unmatched junction bases numbered 12, after V lost 6 bases and J lost 6 bases. CDR1 is MNHEY, CDR2 SMNVEV, per germline (reference sequence). The CDR3 is made up of 15 amino acids. The chain's CDR3 is CASRNGGGRALEQYF. CDR3 DNA: TGTGCCAGCAGAAATGGGGGCGGGAGGGCCCTCGAGCAGTACTTC.

The V and J genes are TRBV11-2 and TRBJ2-7; 14 bases map to TRBD2. The V gene end was trimmed by 5 bases and the J gene end by 4 bases; junction bases not matched to a gene: 4. From germline, CDR1 is SGHAT and CDR2 FQNNGV. The CDR3 length is 15 residues. The CDR3 DNA follows: TGTGCCAGCAGCGGGACTAGCGGGAGTAAGTACGAGCAGTACTTC. Protein sequence: CASSGTSGSKYEQYF.

The chain recombines TRBV6-2 or TRBV6-3 with TRBJ2-7, with D possibly TRBD2 on 6 matching bases. The CDR3 covers 13 residues. CDR1 and CDR2 from the germline V gene are MNHEY and SVGEGT. Trimming cost V 6 bases and J 3 bases, with 12 bases left between them. The CDR3: CASSRREFYEQYF. CDR3 coding DNA: TGTGCCAGCAGCCGGAGGGAGTTCTACGAGCAGTACTTC.

The chain has TRBV6-5 and TRBJ2-7, with D perhaps matching TRBD2 (5 bases). V shed 5 bases and J shed 3 bases, with 8 bases lying between them. Germline V gene data show CDR1 as MNHEY and CDR2 as SVGAGI. This CDR3 contains 12 residues. The CDR3, as DNA: TGTGCCAGCAGTCCCGGGGTCTACGAGCAGTACTTC. Translated, it gives CASSPGVYEQYF.

The chain joins TRBV5-1 to TRBJ1-2; 10 nucleotides match TRBD1. Trimming cost V 3 bases and J 4 bases; bases outside gene matches: 9. The CDR3 runs to 16 residues. Germline assignment: CDR1 SGHRS and CDR2 YFSETQ. Written as DNA, the CDR3 is TGCGCCAGCAGCTATTCGGGACAGGGGTTAATCTATGGCTACACCTTC. This sequence encodes CASSYSGQGLIYGYTF.

The chain links TRBV3-1 (or the pseudogene TRBV3-2) to TRBJ2-7; TRBD2 agrees at 9 bases. This CDR3 has 16 amino acids. The J segment lost 6 bases and the V segment lost 0 bases, leaving 9 bases of the junction unmatched. Per germline, CDR1 LGHDT and CDR2 YNNKEL (reference sequence). In DNA form, the CDR3 reads TGTGCCAGCAGCCAAGATTCTGCGGCGGGAGGGCTCGAGCAGTACTTC. It encodes CASSQDSAAGGLEQYF.

This clone was observed a handful of times. V and J are TRBV4-1 and TRBJ1-5; D is undetermined. V was pared by 1 base and J by 5 bases, with 6 bases between. The V gene's germline CDR1 is MGHRA and CDR2 YSYEKL. The CDR3 spans 13 residues. Written as DNA, the CDR3 is TGCGCCAGCAGCCAAGCTCGGGATCAGCCCCAGCATTTT. Its protein is CASSQARDQPQHF.

This rearrangement joins TRBV6-5 to TRBJ1-3; perhaps TRBD1 as D (6 bases). Looked up from germline, CDR1 is MNHEY and CDR2 is SVGAGI. The ends were cut back, 6 bases at V and 0 bases at J, with 9 bases in the middle. The CDR3 runs to 14 residues. The CDR3 nucleotides are TGTGCCAGCAGAGACAGGCCCTCTGGAAACACCATATATTTT. It yields the protein CASRDRPSGNTIYF.

The rearrangement links TRBV19 to TRBJ2-3; TRBD1 agrees at 8 bases. The CDR3 sequence is 15 residues long. Germline CDR1 LNHDA, CDR2 SQIVND (reference sequence). V trimming: 7 bases; J trimming: 4 bases; junction bases outside the gene matches: 10. The CDR3 loop is CASTLDRGRPDTQYF. Written as DNA, the CDR3 is TGTGCCAGTACCCTAGACAGGGGAAGGCCAGATACGCAGTATTTT.

This chain connects TRBV7-6 to TRBJ2-7; TRBD2 matches 9 bases. The CDR3 contains 15 residues. The trim removed 3 bases at V and 5 bases at J, leaving 8 bases unmatched. Germline values: CDR1 SGHVS, CDR2 FNYEAQ. CDR3 protein: CASSFGTSLINEQYF. DNA for the CDR3: TGTGCCAGCAGCTTTGGGACTAGCCTAATCAACGAGCAGTACTTC.

V usage is TRBV19 and J usage is TRBJ1-1; 8 nucleotides line up with TRBD1. Trimming took 7 bases from V and 4 from J; bases not matched to a gene: 8. The CDR3 extends over 14 amino acids. Germline-derived CDR1 and CDR2 are LNHDA and SQIVND (reference sequence). CDR3 DNA: TGTGCCAGTATACCCAAACAGGGGGGCACTGAAGCTTTCTTT. Encoded protein: CASIPKQGGTEAFF.